The T cell receptor (beta chain) under discussion was sequenced for a study of blood T cell repertoires in COVID-19. Per the original methods: Estimated nucleated cell counts came from reference gene primer amplification. Data came from immunoSEQ multiplex PCR; TCRdb stores just in-frame clones and leaves some out. That table supplies the V and J calls and clone size; D and trimming were determined from the DNA. The sample has 160,000 or so clones, 80% seen once. Sequencing was done on a sample of peripheral blood. The TCR originated in a man in his sixties with acute or convalescent COVID-19.

CDR3 sequence: CASSRNSGSNEQFF. The CDR3 region has the DNA TGTGCCAGCAGCCGGAATAGCGGGTCCAATGAGCAGTTCTTC. This chain joins TRBV3-1 (or the pseudogene TRBV3-2) and TRBJ2-1; 7 bases line up with TRBD2. Germline assignment: CDR1 LGHDT and CDR2 YNNKEL (reference sequence). The CDR3 length is 14 residues. Trimming took 4 bases from V and 6 from J; bases not matched to a gene: 6.